The 5 T cell receptor beta chains in this list originate from one sample, sequenced in a study of PD-L1 blockade in urothelial cancer. Only in-frame clones appear in the TCRdb table, and some are missing; sequencing was by immunoSEQ multiplex PCR. The sample records roughly 49,000 clones, about 86% being singletons. Time point of the sample: pretreatment peripheral blood. The sample in question was PBMCs, obtained around atezolizumab (anti-PD-L1) treatment. These receptors came from a man aged 60 to 75 with urothelial cancer.

The chain links TRBV4-2 to TRBJ1-4; TRBD1 is a possible D gene (6 bases). The V gene lost 3 bases and the J gene lost 4 bases, with 12 bases spanning the gap. The CDR3 consists of 15 residues. CDR1 and CDR2 (germline): LGHNA, YNFKEQ. The CDR3 region has the DNA TGTGCCAGCAGCCAGCCCCAGGGGAGTAATGAAAAACTGTTTTTT. Amino acids: CASSQPQGSNEKLFF.

The rearrangement links TRBV10-3 to TRBJ2-1; 10 bases line up with TRBD2. The ends lost 4 bases at V and 6 bases at J; junction bases unmatched: 3. Per the germline V gene, CDR1 is ENHRY and CDR2 is SYGVKD. The CDR3 runs 14 residues. CDR3 protein: CAISAAGGPNEQFF. In DNA form, the CDR3 reads TGTGCCATCAGTGCAGCGGGAGGGCCCAATGAGCAGTTCTTC.

Comments on this clone: The germline gene is not matched at one end of the junction; a read error may be the cause. The chain links TRBV7-9 to TRBJ2-7; no clear D gene. CDR1 is SEHNR and CDR2 is FQNEAQ in the germline V gene (reference sequence). This CDR3 contains 11 residues. The CDR3 bases are TGTGCCAGCAGCTTAGGGGCGACGCCTGACTTC. Translation: CASSLGATPDF.

The chain joins TRBV27 to TRBJ1-1; 10 nucleotides align to TRBD1. Germline trimming cut 3 bases from V and 3 bases from J; bases unmatched to any gene: 19. CDR1 and CDR2 (germline): MNHEY, SMNVEV (reference sequence). The CDR3 length is 20 residues. CDR3: CASSFRTGGSSPWPDTEAFF. CDR3 in DNA: TGTGCCAGCAGTTTTCGGACAGGGGGTTCGTCCCCCTGGCCAGACACTGAAGCTTTCTTT.

The chain carries TRBV5-1 and TRBJ1-1; maybe TRBD1 (6 bases). V lost 0 bases and J lost 0, with 12 bases in between. CDR1 is SGHRS and CDR2 is YFSETQ in the germline V gene. This CDR3 contains 16 residues. The CDR3 sequence: CASSLGGQWMNTEAFF. Here the CDR3 DNA reads TGCGCCAGCAGCTTGGGAGGACAGTGGATGAACACTGAAGCTTTCTTT.